The 30 T cell receptor beta chains in this list originate from one sample, sequenced in a study of vaccination and CD4 T cells after COVID-19 (dated by TCRdb to between 2020 and 2023). The library was prepared using PCR. These reads were obtained on an Illumina iSeq 100. DNA from cultured CD4+ T cells was subjected to TCR sequencing with the Oncomine TCR Beta short-read assay at the Johns Hopkins FTIC core. TCRdb itself trimmed the public reads at Q25 with fastp, ran MiXCR and retained productive beta chains. A single entry per CDR3 protein holds the most common genes and DNA from its merged rows. This sample comprises nearly 20,000 distinct CDR3 sequences, around 46% of them detected only once. The top ten constitute around 2.9% of the sample. This specimen's treatment or condition label, per the study, means: approximately nine-day PBMC culture with coronavirus spike peptide pools or control peptides (ViraFEST assay).

No antigen has been identified for these receptors. Sequenced here: CD4+ T cells from blood, cultured in vitro, sampled after SARS-CoV-2 vaccination. The receptors originated from a human donor who had recovered from COVID-19.

This clonotype was counted a few times. CDR3: CASSPGGTAYEQYF. In DNA, the CDR3 is TGTGCCAGCAGCCCGGGAGGGACGGCATACGAGCAGTACTTC. The chain combines TRBV7-7 with TRBJ2-7; 8 bases are a match to TRBD2. CDR3 length equals 14 residues. Trimming cost V 5 bases and J 4 bases; bases outside gene matches: 7. Germline CDR1 and CDR2: SSHAT and FNYEAQ (reference sequence).

The chain links TRBV6-5 to TRBJ2-7, with D perhaps TRBD2 (6 bases). Per germline, CDR1 MNHEY and CDR2 SVGAGI. Trimming left V 0 bases short and J 1 base short, with 10 bases between. The CDR3 spans 15 residues. CDR3: CASSYSPSVSYEQYF. The CDR3 DNA follows: TGTGCCAGCAGTTACTCGCCTAGCGTTTCCTACGAGCAGTACTTC.

The CDR3, as DNA: TGTGCCAGCAGCTTTTTGGCCCCAGGATCAGATACGCAGTATTTT. Translating gives CASSFLAPGSDTQYF. The chain employs TRBV7-9 and TRBJ2-3; D ambiguous. Germline CDR1 and CDR2: SEHNR and FQNEAQ (reference sequence). The CDR3 length is 15 residues. Trimming took 3 bases from V and 4 from J, leaving 14 bases between them.

The CDR3: CASSPSGRRMNTEAFF. The CDR3 bases are TGTGCCAGCTCACCATCAGGAAGACGGATGAACACTGAAGCTTTCTTT. The chain combines TRBV18 with TRBJ1-1, with D unclear. The CDR3 consists of 16 residues. Germline CDR1 and CDR2: KGHSH and LQKENI. V lost 2 bases, J lost 0 bases, and 13 bases lay in between.

This sequence joins TRBV6-1 and TRBJ1-1; TRBD1 matches 7 bases. The CDR3 totals 12 residues. Germline V gene lookup returns CDR1 MNHNS and CDR2 SASEGT. Unmatched junction bases numbered 5, after V lost 9 bases and J lost 4 bases. In DNA, the CDR3 is TGTGCCAGTCACAGGGGAGGCACTGAAGCTTTCTTT. It specifies CASHRGGTEAFF.

This clonotype was seen only a few times. Here the CDR3 DNA reads TGTGCCAGCAGTTCACCTAGCGGGGTGAACACCGGGGAGCTGTTTTTT. It is translated as CASSSPSGVNTGELFF. The chain links TRBV27 to TRBJ2-2; 9 positions match TRBD2. Germline loops: CDR1 MNHEY, CDR2 SMNVEV (reference sequence). J was trimmed by 1 base and V by 4 bases; bases with no gene match: 4. The CDR3 totals 16 residues.

A few counts support this clonotype. This rearrangement joins TRBV4-3 to TRBJ1-5; D not resolved. The CDR3 sequence is 15 residues long. The germline gives CDR1 LGHNA, CDR2 YSLEER. Trimming took 4 bases from V and 0 from J, leaving 10 bases between them. The chain's CDR3 is CASSLRFNSNQPQHF. In DNA, the CDR3 is TGCGCCAGCAGCCTCAGGTTTAATAGCAATCAGCCCCAGCATTTT.

The V call is TRBV11-2, the J call TRBJ1-5; D is undetermined. There are 15 residues in the CDR3. The germline V and J ends were trimmed by 1 base and 2 bases, with 9 bases remaining between them. CDR1 and CDR2 from the germline V gene are SGHAT and FQNNGV. The CDR3 DNA is TGTGCCAGCAGCTTAGTTTGGCTCGGCAATCAGCCCCAGCATTTT. As protein: CASSLVWLGNQPQHF.

For the CDR3, the DNA is TGTGCCAGCAGCTTGGCTAGCGGGATCGAGCAGTACTTC. Its protein product is CASSLASGIEQYF. The chain employs TRBV5-4 and TRBJ2-7, with 9 bases identical to TRBD2. CDR3 length equals 13 residues. The V and J ends lost 0 bases and 6 bases, in that order; junction bases with no gene match: 1. The V gene's germline CDR1 is SGHNT and CDR2 YYREEE (reference sequence).

The genes are TRBV7-2 and TRBJ1-3, with D perhaps TRBD1 (6 bases). CDR1 is SGHTA, CDR2 FQGNSA, per germline. This CDR3 spans 17 amino acids. Trimming cost V 0 bases and J 4 bases, with 16 bases left between them. CDR3 in DNA: TGTGCCAGCAGCTTAGCGCAGCGGGGGGCTGTCGGAAACACCATATATTTT. Translated: CASSLAQRGAVGNTIYF. Full variable domain (missing parts from reference TRBV7-2 and TRBJ1-3): GAGVSQSPSNKVTEKGKDVELRCDPISGHTALYWYRQSLGQGLEFLIYFQGNSAPDKSGLPSDRFSAERTGGSVSTLTIQRTQQEDSAVYLCASSLAQRGAVGNTIYFGEGSWLTVV.

This clonotype was seen more than once but under ten times. The chain uses TRBV6-1 and TRBJ1-5; D gene unclear. V gave up 2 bases and J gave up 5 bases, with 13 bases separating them. Germline V gene lookup returns CDR1 MNHNS and CDR2 SASEGT. The CDR3 covers 15 residues. The CDR3 bases are TGTGCCAGCAGTGAAAGATGGACTGGGTATCAGCCCCAGCATTTT. Translation: CASSERWTGYQPQHF.

This clonotype was recorded a few times. This chain connects TRBV20-1 to TRBJ2-3, with TRBD1 identical over 7 bases. Trimming at V came to 4 bases and at J to 5 bases, leaving 3 bases not matched to a gene. This CDR3 contains 12 residues. Germline CDR1 is DFQATT and CDR2 is SNEGSKA (reference sequence). CDR3 DNA: TGCAGTGCTACTACAGGGGTAGATACGCAGTATTTT. Encoded protein: CSATTGVDTQYF.

V is TRBV11-2 and J is TRBJ1-1; D is undetermined. This CDR3 spans 15 amino acids. The V gene's germline CDR1 is SGHAT and CDR2 FQNNGV. Trimming pared 6 bases from V and 2 bases from J, leaving 16 bases between. CDR3 amino acids: CASSSSWGLNTEAFF. CDR3 nucleotide sequence: TGTGCCAGCAGTAGTTCGTGGGGTCTTAACACTGAAGCTTTCTTT.

The rearrangement links TRBV11-3 to TRBJ2-1; either TRBD1 or TRBD2 may supply D (6 bases each). Germline values: CDR1 SGHNT, CDR2 YENEEA. The CDR3 is 15 residues long. Trimming cost V 5 bases and J 4 bases, with 15 bases left between them. The CDR3 DNA reads as TGTGCCAGCAGCACGGAACAGGGAGGTTACAATGAGCAGTTCTTC. Protein product: CASSTEQGGYNEQFF.

The rearrangement uses TRBV7-2 and TRBJ1-6, with D perhaps matching TRBD1 (6 bases). V was shortened by 5 bases and J by 10 bases, with 15 bases between the two germline ends. The germline gives CDR1 SGHTA, CDR2 FQGNSA. The CDR3 extends over 14 amino acids. The CDR3 coding sequence is TGTGCCAGCAGCCAACAGGGTGGGGGATCACCCCTCCACTTT. Translated: CASSQQGGGSPLHF.

CDR3: CASSQVYGPGEAFF. The DNA of the CDR3 is TGTGCCAGCAGCCAAGTATACGGGCCGGGTGAAGCTTTCTTT. V and J are TRBV14 and TRBJ1-1; D is undetermined. CDR1 is SGHDN and CDR2 is FVKESK in the germline V gene. Trimming shortened V by 1 base and J by 7 bases, and 13 bases separated the two germline ends. This CDR3 comprises 14 residues.

The CDR3 loop is CASSIAQGDNSPLHF. For the CDR3, the DNA is TGTGCCAGTAGTATTGCACAGGGGGATAATTCACCCCTCCACTTT. The chain joins TRBV19 to TRBJ1-6; the match to TRBD1 covers 8 bases. CDR1 and CDR2 (germline): LNHDA, SQIVND (reference sequence). The CDR3 is made up of 15 amino acids. Trimming cost V 3 bases and J 5 bases; bases outside gene matches: 3.

CDR3 sequence reads: CANSSSGRANNEQFF. Written as DNA, the CDR3 is TGTGCCAACAGCTCTAGCGGGAGGGCCAACAATGAGCAGTTCTTC. This rearrangement joins TRBV6-1 to TRBJ2-1; 12 bases fit TRBD2. V gave up 10 bases and J gave up 5 bases; unmatched junction bases: 9. Germline V lookup: CDR1 MNHNS, CDR2 SASEGT. The CDR3 covers 15 residues.

This chain uses TRBV6-4 with TRBJ2-1, with unresolved D. V was trimmed by 4 bases and J by 10 bases, leaving 17 bases between them. The length of the CDR3 is 14 residues. From germline, CDR1 is MRHNA and CDR2 SNTAGT. CDR3 amino acids: CASSVISTSSEQFF. In DNA, the CDR3 is TGTGCCAGCAGTGTCATCTCAACCAGTTCCGAGCAGTTCTTC.

The chain recombines TRBV10-1 with TRBJ2-7; the match to TRBD2 covers 7 bases. This CDR3 region has 14 residues. Trimming cost V 11 bases and J 2 bases; bases outside gene matches: 12. Germline V CDR1 and CDR2: WNHNN, SYGVQD (reference sequence). The CDR3 region has the DNA TGCGCCCTCCCTTCCCAGCGGGGAGCCTACGAGCAGTACTTC. Translating gives CALPSQRGAYEQYF.

There are a few counts of this clonotype. The chain uses TRBV20-1 and TRBJ2-3, with a weak D call TRBD2 (6 bases). The CDR3 is made up of 15 amino acids. Germline values: CDR1 DFQATT, CDR2 SNEGSKA (reference sequence). V dropped 5 bases and J dropped 0 bases, with 15 bases sitting between them. CDR3 sequence: CSAEGRAGSTDTQYF. CDR3 nucleotides: TGCAGTGCTGAGGGACGGGCGGGAAGCACAGATACGCAGTATTTT.

This clonotype has just a few counts. The chain employs TRBV7-8 and TRBJ2-3, with TRBD2 identical over 9 bases. The CDR3 length is 17 residues. Germline CDR1 and CDR2: SGHVS and FQNEAQ. V shed 3 bases and J 0 bases; nucleotides not matched to a gene: 7. The CDR3 protein is CASSFLAGSRSTDTQYF. The CDR3 nucleotides are TGTGCCAGCAGCTTTCTAGCGGGGAGCCGTAGCACAGATACGCAGTATTTT.

This clonotype turned up a few times. The rearrangement links TRBV7-9 to TRBJ2-3; 9 nucleotides line up with TRBD2. V shed 4 bases and J 2 bases; nucleotides not matched to a gene: 7. Germline assignment: CDR1 SEHNR and CDR2 FQNEAQ (reference sequence). This CDR3 comprises 16 residues. CDR3 sequence: CASSSGAGGPTDTQYF. CDR3 nucleotide sequence: TGTGCCAGCAGCTCTGGAGCGGGAGGACCCACAGATACGCAGTATTTT.

The chain uses TRBV6-2 or TRBV6-3 and TRBJ1-5, with no clear D. Trimming left V 0 bases short and J 2 bases short, with 23 bases between. Germline V lookup: CDR1 MNHEY, CDR2 SVGEGT. The CDR3 runs 20 residues. DNA for the CDR3: TGTGCCAGCAGTTACTCGATCTTAGTCTCGACGGTGCCACGCAATCAGCCCCAGCATTTT. It codes for CASSYSILVSTVPRNQPQHF.

This clonotype was counted a few times. V usage is TRBV7-2 and J usage is TRBJ2-2; D call uncertain. The CDR3 extends over 13 amino acids. Deletions cut 3 bases from V and 8 bases from J, with 10 bases between. The V gene's germline CDR1 is SGHTA and CDR2 FQGNSA. The CDR3 sequence is CASSFRDLGELFF. In DNA form, the CDR3 reads TGTGCCAGCAGCTTTCGTGATTTGGGGGAGCTGTTTTTT.

The chain is built from TRBV4-2 and TRBJ1-4; no definite D call. Germline lookup yields CDR1 LGHNA and CDR2 YNFKEQ. V lost 0 bases to trimming and J lost 7 bases, with 15 bases between them. This CDR3 spans 16 amino acids. The CDR3 coding sequence is TGTGCCAGCAGCCAAGAAGCGGGCAGGCAGGTTGAAAAACTGTTTTTT. Protein: CASSQEAGRQVEKLFF.

This rearrangement joins TRBV7-2 to TRBJ1-1; D not certain. V was cut by 2 bases and J by 7 bases, with 2 bases left in between. The CDR3 length is 10 residues. Germline V gene sequence: CDR1 SGHTA, CDR2 FQGNSA. The CDR3 nucleotides are TGTGCCAGCAGCTTAATTGAAGCTTTCTTT. It yields the protein CASSLIEAFF.

There are a few counts of this clonotype. The V gene is TRBV2, the J gene TRBJ1-2; TRBD1 matches 7 bases. The CDR3 consists of 14 residues. The trim removed 6 bases at V and 1 base at J, leaving 5 bases unmatched. Germline lookup yields CDR1 SNHLY and CDR2 FYNNEI. The CDR3 nucleotides read TGTGCCAGCAGGGGGGACAGCCTTAACTATGGCTACACCTTC. Translation gives CASRGDSLNYGYTF.

The chain joins TRBV29-1 to TRBJ1-2; D not resolved. V was pared by 6 bases and J by 0 bases, with 17 bases between. This CDR3 region has 15 residues. CDR1 is SQVTM and CDR2 is ANQGSEA in the germline V gene. The CDR3 is CSVSGRARTNYGYTF. CDR3 nucleotides: TGCAGCGTCAGCGGGAGGGCCAGGACTAACTATGGCTACACCTTC.

The chain recombines TRBV29-1 with TRBJ2-5; D remains ambiguous. Trimming took 6 bases from V and 2 from J, leaving 7 bases between them. The V gene's germline CDR1 is SQVTM and CDR2 ANQGSEA. This CDR3 is 11 amino acids long. CDR3 residues: CSVLLQETQYF. CDR3 bases: TGCAGCGTCCTCCTACAAGAGACCCAGTACTTC.